This T cell receptor (beta chain) appears in the sequencing data of a study of cytomegalovirus exposure and HLA in healthy donors. PCR amplification relied on 60 Vbeta primers (plus 13 Jbeta primers). Measured with immunoSEQ multiplex PCR; TCRdb has only the in-frame clones, and not every one. The sample has 50,000 or so clones. To note about this clone: Its antigen is unknown.

V lost 1 base and J 0 bases, leaving 6 bases between the germline ends. The CDR3 consists of 13 residues. Germline loops: CDR1 SQVTM, CDR2 ANQGSEA. General observations from the study: Later analysis identified a missense DCLRE1C variant that was linked to TCR beta V- and J-gene trimming. Presence/absence analyses assumed roughly uniform sequencing depth across donors.

The chain employs TRBV29-1 and TRBJ1-1; unclear D gene. The TCR sequence derives from a woman in her thirties or forties in good health and CMV-seronegative. The sequenced sample was PBMCs. The CDR3 sequence: CSVEVQVNTEAFF. Here the CDR3 DNA reads TGCAGCGTTGAAGTACAAGTGAACACTGAAGCTTTCTTT. Supplemented by reference TRBV29-1 and TRBJ1-1, the full variable domain reads SAVISQKPSRDICQRGTSLTIQCQVDSQVTMMFWYRQQPGQSLTLIATANQGSEATYESGFVIDKFPISRPNLTFSTLTVSNMSPEDSSIYLCSVEVQVNTEAFFGQGTRLTVV.